The clone carrying this TCR beta chain was detected once. TCRdb keeps only in-frame clones here, not all; method: immunoSEQ multiplex PCR. Altogether about 22,000 clones are present, around 70% being singletons, with the ten largest covering under 20%. These data are taken from a study of sequential checkpoint blockade in melanoma. Study at large: First-line arms were nivolumab then ipilimumab, or the reverse, randomized 1:1.

Treatment reported: randomized to nivolumab then ipilimumab (arm A) or the reverse (arm B). No patient had prior DNA-damaging chemotherapy. PBMC sorting kept live CD3+CD8+ cells without CD19 or CD56. CDR1 and CDR2 from the germline V gene are SGHAT and FQNNGV. The CDR3 sequence is 15 residues long. V was trimmed by 2 bases and J by 1 base, leaving 11 bases between them. The V and J genes are TRBV11-2 and TRBJ1-1; no clear D gene. The receptor was derived from a human donor with melanoma. Here the sequenced sample was CD8+ T cells sorted from blood (inferred from file names), taken from a patient given nivolumab and ipilimumab in sequence. The CDR3, as DNA: TGTGCCAGCAGCTTAAATTCTGGGAGGAACACTGAAGCTTTCTTT. Translated, it gives CASSLNSGRNTEAFF.